The 5 T cell receptor beta chains reported below all come from one sample, sequenced in a study of T cell responses to AZD1222 COVID-19 vaccine. TCRdb keeps only in-frame clones here, not all; method: immunoSEQ multiplex PCR. This sample has about 100,000 clones; 85% to 90% occur once, and the top ten carry roughly 3%. The sequencing used peripheral blood, collected on day 0 of AZD1222 vaccination. Source of these receptors: an adult in good health.

This chain connects TRBV19 to TRBJ1-2, with D perhaps matching TRBD1 (5 bases). The CDR3 is 14 residues long. Germline CDR1 and CDR2: LNHDA and SQIVND (reference sequence). Trimming cost V 4 bases and J 3 bases, with 12 bases left between them. CDR3 protein: CASSSFGGDYGYTF. Written as DNA, the CDR3 is TGTGCCAGTAGTAGTTTTGGAGGGGACTATGGCTACACCTTC.

The chain links TRBV5-6 to TRBJ1-5, with 7 bases fitting TRBD1. V was pared by 0 bases and J by 6 bases, with 3 bases of the junction left unmatched. The CDR3 has 14 residues. The germline gives CDR1 SGHDT, CDR2 YYEEEE. CDR3 sequence reads: CASSLGRGFQPQHF. The CDR3 region has the DNA TGTGCCAGCAGCTTGGGCAGGGGGTTTCAGCCCCAGCATTTT.

The CDR3 DNA reads as TGTGCCATCAGTTGGACCGATCCGGCCTATTCCCTTATTAACTATGGCTACACCTTC. Translated, it gives CAISWTDPAYSLINYGYTF. The V call is TRBV10-3, the J call TRBJ1-2; D not certain. CDR1 ENHRY and CDR2 SYGVKD come from the germline V gene. Trimming cost V 5 bases and J 1 base, with 26 bases left between them. The CDR3 runs to 19 residues.

The CDR3: CATNSGTDFSNYGYTF. The CDR3 bases are TGTGCCACCAACTCGGGGACAGACTTCTCTAACTATGGCTACACCTTC. The chain combines TRBV18 with TRBJ1-2; 7 bases are shared with TRBD1. Germline-derived CDR1 and CDR2 are KGHSH and LQKENI. Trimming at V came to 10 bases and at J to 0 bases, leaving 14 bases not matched to a gene. This CDR3 region has 16 residues.

The V call is TRBV15, the J call TRBJ2-2; D perhaps matches TRBD1 (6 bases). Germline CDR1 LNHNV, CDR2 YYDKDF (reference sequence). Deletions cut 7 bases from V and 6 bases from J, with 18 bases between. The CDR3 totals 15 residues. The CDR3 spells CATTEDSSAAGELFF. The CDR3 nucleotides read TGTGCCACCACCGAGGACAGTTCGGCGGCCGGGGAGCTGTTTTTT.